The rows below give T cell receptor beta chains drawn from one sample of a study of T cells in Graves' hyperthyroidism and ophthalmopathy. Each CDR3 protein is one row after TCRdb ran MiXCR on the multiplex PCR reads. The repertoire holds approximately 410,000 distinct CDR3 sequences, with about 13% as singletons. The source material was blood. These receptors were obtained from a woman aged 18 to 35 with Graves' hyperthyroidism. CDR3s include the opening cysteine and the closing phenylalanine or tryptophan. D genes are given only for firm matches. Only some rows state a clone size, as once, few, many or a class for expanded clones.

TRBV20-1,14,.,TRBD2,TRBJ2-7,CSAQIGGSRYEQYF,TGCAGTGCTCAGATAGGCGGGAGTCGCTACGAGCAGTACTTC
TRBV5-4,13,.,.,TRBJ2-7,CASSLDRGPEQYF,TGTGCCAGCAGCTTGGATCGGGGGCCCGAGCAGTACTTC
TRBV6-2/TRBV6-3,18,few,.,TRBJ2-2,CASSYIRVGASNTGELFF,TGTGCCAGCAGTTACATAAGGGTCGGGGCATCGAACACCGGGGAGCTGTTTTTT
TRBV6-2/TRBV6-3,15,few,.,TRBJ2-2,CASSYFRGSTGELFF,TGTGCCAGCAGTTACTTCCGTGGGAGCACCGGGGAGCTGTTTTTT
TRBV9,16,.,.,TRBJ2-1,CASSLYGRGSYNEQFF,TGTGCCAGCAGCTTGTACGGTAGGGGTTCCTACAATGAGCAGTTCTTC
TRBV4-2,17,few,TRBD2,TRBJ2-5,CASSQDGALRGEETQYF,TGTGCCAGCAGCCAAGATGGGGCCCTTCGGGGGGAAGAGACCCAGTACTTC
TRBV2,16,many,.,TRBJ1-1,CASRVGSEDMNTEAFF,TGTGCCAGCAGAGTGGGTAGCGAGGACATGAACACTGAAGCTTTCTTT
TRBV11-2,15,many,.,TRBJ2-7,CASSLALETSYEQYF,TGTGCCAGCAGCTTAGCCCTGGAAACCTCCTACGAGCAGTACTTC
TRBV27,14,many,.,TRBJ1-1,CASSLLSGNTEAFF,TGTGCCAGCAGTTTATTATCAGGAAACACTGAAGCTTTCTTT
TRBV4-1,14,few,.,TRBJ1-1,CASSQDTWDTEAFF,TGCGCCAGCAGCCAAGACACCTGGGACACTGAAGCTTTCTTT
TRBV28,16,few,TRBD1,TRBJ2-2,CASSQHRGLNTGELFF,TGTGCCAGCAGTCAACACAGGGGGCTGAACACCGGGGAGCTGTTTTTT
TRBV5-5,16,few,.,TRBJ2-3,CASRDATMVRTDTQYF,TGTGCCAGCCGGGACGCGACGATGGTACGCACAGATACGCAGTATTTT
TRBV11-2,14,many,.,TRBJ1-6,CASSLGPDNSPLHF,TGTGCCAGCAGCTTAGGACCGGATAATTCACCCCTCCACTTT
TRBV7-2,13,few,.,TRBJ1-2,CASSLTGIYGYTF,TGTGCCAGCAGCTTAACAGGAATCTATGGCTACACCTTC
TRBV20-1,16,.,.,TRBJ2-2,CSARDKGRPYTGELFF,TGCAGTGCTAGAGATAAGGGCCGCCCGTACACCGGGGAGCTGTTTTTT
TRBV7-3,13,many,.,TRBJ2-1,CASSPRSSNEQFF,TGTGCCAGCAGCCCCCGTAGTAGTAATGAGCAGTTCTTC
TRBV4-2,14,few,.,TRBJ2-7,CASSQGDRQYEQYF,TGTGCCAGCAGCCAGGGGGACCGTCAATACGAGCAGTACTTC
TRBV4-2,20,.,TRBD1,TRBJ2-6,CASSQDRTGVSGSGANVLTF,TGTGCCAGCAGCCAAGATAGGACAGGGGTCTCTGGCTCTGGGGCCAACGTCCTGACTTTC
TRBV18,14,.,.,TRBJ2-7,CASSAGATAYEQYF,TGTGCCAGCTCGGCCGGGGCCACGGCCTACGAGCAGTACTTC
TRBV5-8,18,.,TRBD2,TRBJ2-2,CASSLPRRLAGRVGELFF,TGTGCCAGCAGCTTACCCCGAAGACTAGCGGGAAGGGTCGGGGAGCTGTTTTTT
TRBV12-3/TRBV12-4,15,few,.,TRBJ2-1,CAAGSAKSSYNEQFF,TGTGCCGCAGGGAGCGCCAAGAGCTCCTACAATGAGCAGTTCTTC
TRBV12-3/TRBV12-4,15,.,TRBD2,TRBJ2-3,CASSPPGLAGSTQYF,TGTGCCAGCAGTCCGCCGGGACTAGCGGGTAGTACGCAGTATTTT
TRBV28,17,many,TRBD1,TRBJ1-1,CASSLWGTGVGGTEAFF,TGTGCCAGCAGTTTATGGGGGACAGGGGTAGGCGGCACTGAAGCTTTCTTT
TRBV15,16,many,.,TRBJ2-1,CATSREPSVEGDEQFF,TGTGCCACCAGCAGAGAGCCCAGCGTCGAAGGGGATGAGCAGTTCTTC
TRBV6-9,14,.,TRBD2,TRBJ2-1,CASSYPGRHNEQFF,TGTGCCAGCAGTTACCCCGGGAGGCACAATGAGCAGTTCTTC
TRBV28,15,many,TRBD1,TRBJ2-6,CASSPDRAGANVLTF,TGTGCCAGCAGTCCGGACAGGGCTGGGGCCAACGTCCTGACTTTC
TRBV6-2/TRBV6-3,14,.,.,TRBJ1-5,CASNPGIRRQPQHF,TGTGCCAGCAACCCGGGGATAAGACGTCAGCCCCAGCATTTT
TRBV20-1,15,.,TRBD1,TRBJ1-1,CSARERQGPGTEAFF,TGCAGTGCTAGAGAAAGACAGGGGCCCGGCACTGAAGCTTTCTTT
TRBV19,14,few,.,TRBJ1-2,CASGRAATNYGYTF,TGTGCCAGTGGCAGGGCTGCTACTAACTATGGCTACACCTTC
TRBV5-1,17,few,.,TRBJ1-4,CASSLGYRDATNEKLFF,TGCGCCAGCAGCTTGGGTTACAGGGATGCAACTAATGAAAAACTGTTTTTT
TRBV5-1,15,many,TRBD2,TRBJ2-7,CASSLISGSGDEQYF,TGCGCCAGCAGCTTAATTAGCGGGAGTGGAGACGAGCAGTACTTC
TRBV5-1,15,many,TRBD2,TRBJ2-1,CASTVGAGVANEQFF,TGCGCCAGCACGGTTGGTGCGGGAGTCGCCAATGAGCAGTTCTTC
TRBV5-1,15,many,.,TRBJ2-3,CASSLNRDATDTQYF,TGCGCCAGCAGCCTAAACAGGGATGCCACAGATACGCAGTATTTT
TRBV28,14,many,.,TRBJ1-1,CASSFQGWNTEAFF,TGTGCCAGCAGTTTTCAGGGTTGGAACACTGAAGCTTTCTTT
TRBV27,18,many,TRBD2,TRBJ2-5,CASSLDGTSSVRFETQYF,TGTGCCAGCAGTTTAGATGGGACTAGCTCTGTCAGGTTCGAGACCCAGTACTTC
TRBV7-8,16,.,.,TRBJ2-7,CASNVSGRRGIYEQYF,TGTGCCAGCAACGTGAGCGGCAGACGGGGGATCTACGAGCAGTACTTC
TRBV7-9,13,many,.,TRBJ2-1,CASSLLIPGEQFF,TGTGCCAGCAGCTTATTAATTCCCGGTGAGCAGTTCTTC